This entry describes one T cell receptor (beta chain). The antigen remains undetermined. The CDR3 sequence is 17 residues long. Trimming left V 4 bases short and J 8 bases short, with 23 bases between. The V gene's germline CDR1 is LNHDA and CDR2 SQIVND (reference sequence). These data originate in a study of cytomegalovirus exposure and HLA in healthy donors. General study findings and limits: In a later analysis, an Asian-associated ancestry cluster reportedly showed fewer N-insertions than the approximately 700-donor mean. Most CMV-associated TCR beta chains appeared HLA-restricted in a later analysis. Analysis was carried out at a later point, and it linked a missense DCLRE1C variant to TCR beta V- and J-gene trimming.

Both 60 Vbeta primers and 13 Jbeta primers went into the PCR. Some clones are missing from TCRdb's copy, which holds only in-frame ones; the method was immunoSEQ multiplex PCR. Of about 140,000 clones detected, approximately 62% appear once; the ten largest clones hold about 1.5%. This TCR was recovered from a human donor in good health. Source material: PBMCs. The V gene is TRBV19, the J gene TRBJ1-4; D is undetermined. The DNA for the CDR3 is TGTGCCAGTAGTAAATTCGTTAACTTGGAGAGGATGGAAAAACTGTTTTTT. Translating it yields CASSKFVNLERMEKLFF.